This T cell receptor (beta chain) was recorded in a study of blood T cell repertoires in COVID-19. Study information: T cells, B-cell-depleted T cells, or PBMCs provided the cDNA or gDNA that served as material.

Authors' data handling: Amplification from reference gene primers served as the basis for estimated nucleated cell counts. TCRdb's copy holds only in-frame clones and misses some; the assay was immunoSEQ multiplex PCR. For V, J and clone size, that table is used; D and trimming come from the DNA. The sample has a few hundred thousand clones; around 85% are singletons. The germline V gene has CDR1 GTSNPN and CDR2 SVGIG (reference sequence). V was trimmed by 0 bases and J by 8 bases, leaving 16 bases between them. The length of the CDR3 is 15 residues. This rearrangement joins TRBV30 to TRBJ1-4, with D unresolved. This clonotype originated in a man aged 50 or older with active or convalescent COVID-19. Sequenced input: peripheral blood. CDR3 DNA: TGTGCCTGGAGTGTTACGGGGAGGCGACAAGAAAAACTGTTTTTT. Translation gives CAWSVTGRRQEKLFF.